This TCR beta chain was identified during a study of cytomegalovirus exposure and HLA in healthy donors. Turning to this clone: Its specificity is unknown.

V lost 7 bases to trimming and J lost 6 bases; unmatched junction nucleotides: 8. The CDR3 is made up of 12 amino acids. CDR1 and CDR2 from the germline V gene are SQVTM and ANQGSEA. Produced via immunoSEQ multiplex PCR; TCRdb's table is partial and in-frame only. This table has over 150,000 clones, 85% appearing once. Broader study findings: A few CMV-associated chains were confirmed in vitro to be specific for CMV antigens. Rarity held for most TCR sequences, but there were some public TCRs that occurred in many donors. Reported performance of the classifier showed diagnosis of cytomegalovirus status with high specificity and sensitivity.

The chain couples TRBV29-1 to TRBJ1-1; 7 bases line up with TRBD1. Sequences were obtained from PBMCs. This TCR derives from a man aged 18 to 35 in good health and CMV-seropositive. CDR3 protein: CSARQGGAEAFF. CDR3 nucleotides: TGCAGCGCGCGACAGGGTGGCGCTGAAGCTTTCTTT.